Here is one TCR beta chain with its context. Its antigen is undetermined. The sample belongs to a study of T cell responses to AZD1222 COVID-19 vaccine. Study-wide findings and caveats: AZD1222 recipients seropositive at baseline numbered only 5 or 6. Clonal diversity was possibly underestimated; the donors were predominantly white British and more often female. Unmutated variant regions are reportedly the target of nearly half of TCRs that are spike-specific.

Germline CDR1 KGHDR, CDR2 SFDVKD. CDR3 length: 17 residues. V lost 3 bases and J lost 10; bases outside the gene matches: 10. Sequencing was performed with immunoSEQ multiplex PCR; in TCRdb, only in-frame clones are kept and a portion is missing. The data show around 150,000 clones, about 90% seen once. This TCR was recovered from an adult who received the MenACWY meningococcal vaccine as a control. The V and J genes are TRBV24-1 and TRBJ2-1; 14 bases line up with TRBD2. This material consisted of peripheral blood, taken 28 days after the second dose of the MenACWY control vaccine. CDR3: CATSDPKGLAGANEQFF. CDR3 bases: TGTGCCACCAGTGATCCCAAGGGACTAGCGGGAGCAAACGAGCAGTTCTTC.